The rows below give T cell receptor beta chains drawn from one sample of a study of lymphopenia after photon versus proton radiotherapy. This table comes from immunoSEQ multiplex PCR, and its TCRdb copy is limited to in-frame clones, with some not included. The sample contains approximately 65,000 clones, approximately 90% of which appear only once. The source was peripheral blood, collected from a patient treated with proton-based radiotherapy. The source of these receptors is a man older than 75 with esophageal cancer. CDR3s leave out the opening cysteine and the closing phenylalanine or tryptophan. Each record gives: V gene, J gene, CDR3 length, D gene, CDR3 protein. A D gene is named only where the DNA matches it firmly.

v_gene: TRBV5-1; j_gene: TRBJ1-1; len: 12; d_gene: -; CDR3aa: ASSLAQRNTEAF
v_gene: TRBV7-9; j_gene: TRBJ1-5; len: 15; d_gene: -; CDR3aa: ASSLTGGGNSNQPQH
v_gene: TRBV27; j_gene: TRBJ2-1; len: 10; d_gene: -; CDR3aa: ASSYSQRQVF
v_gene: TRBV11-2; j_gene: TRBJ2-7; len: 13; d_gene: TRBD2; CDR3aa: ASSLAPGGSYEQY
v_gene: TRBV5-6; j_gene: TRBJ2-4; len: 14; d_gene: TRBD1; CDR3aa: ASSLRDQPQGDIQY
v_gene: TRBV27; j_gene: TRBJ1-2; len: 12; d_gene: TRBD1; CDR3aa: ASRGTGGVYGYT
v_gene: TRBV4-3; j_gene: TRBJ1-2; len: 18; d_gene: -; CDR3aa: ASSQVGLDFPYHLTSGYT
v_gene: TRBV5-4; j_gene: TRBJ2-5; len: 14; d_gene: TRBD1; CDR3aa: ASSPGITGEQETQY
v_gene: TRBV2; j_gene: TRBJ2-7; len: 13; d_gene: -; CDR3aa: ASSEMDRVLYEQY
v_gene: TRBV5-1; j_gene: TRBJ2-2; len: 13; d_gene: -; CDR3aa: ASSSTDRNTGELF
v_gene: TRBV7-8; j_gene: TRBJ2-1; len: 12; d_gene: -; CDR3aa: ASSFTRAYNEQF
v_gene: TRBV28; j_gene: TRBJ1-1; len: 12; d_gene: -; CDR3aa: ASSIQGWGTEAF
v_gene: TRBV27; j_gene: TRBJ2-1; len: 13; d_gene: -; CDR3aa: ASSLSRDLYNEQF
v_gene: TRBV19; j_gene: TRBJ1-5; len: 12; d_gene: -; CDR3aa: ASSTRQTNQPQH
v_gene: TRBV6-5; j_gene: TRBJ2-3; len: 13; d_gene: -; CDR3aa: ASSYSPPAGDTQY
v_gene: TRBV7-9; j_gene: TRBJ1-2; len: 14; d_gene: TRBD1; CDR3aa: ASSPRTGELDYGYT
v_gene: TRBV5-6; j_gene: TRBJ2-1; len: 12; d_gene: -; CDR3aa: ASSSYFTGGVRF
v_gene: TRBV9; j_gene: TRBJ1-2; len: 12; d_gene: -; CDR3aa: ASSADSQTYGYT
v_gene: TRBV2; j_gene: TRBJ2-5; len: 10; d_gene: -; CDR3aa: ASSIEIETQY
v_gene: TRBV11-2; j_gene: TRBJ1-4; len: 13; d_gene: TRBD1; CDR3aa: ASSTYRGPNEKLF
v_gene: TRBV30; j_gene: TRBJ2-3; len: 13; d_gene: TRBD2; CDR3aa: AWHGTSGGADTQY
v_gene: TRBV6-1; j_gene: TRBJ2-3; len: 12; d_gene: TRBD1; CDR3aa: ASSLDRGTDTQY
v_gene: TRBV27; j_gene: TRBJ2-5; len: 11; d_gene: -; CDR3aa: ASSLLRRETQY
v_gene: TRBV5-8; j_gene: TRBJ2-1; len: 14; d_gene: -; CDR3aa: ASSLWGGATYNEQF
v_gene: TRBV7-8; j_gene: TRBJ2-1; len: 13; d_gene: -; CDR3aa: ASSPPVSVYNEQF
v_gene: TRBV30; j_gene: TRBJ2-7; len: 10; d_gene: -; CDR3aa: AWRDEFYEQY